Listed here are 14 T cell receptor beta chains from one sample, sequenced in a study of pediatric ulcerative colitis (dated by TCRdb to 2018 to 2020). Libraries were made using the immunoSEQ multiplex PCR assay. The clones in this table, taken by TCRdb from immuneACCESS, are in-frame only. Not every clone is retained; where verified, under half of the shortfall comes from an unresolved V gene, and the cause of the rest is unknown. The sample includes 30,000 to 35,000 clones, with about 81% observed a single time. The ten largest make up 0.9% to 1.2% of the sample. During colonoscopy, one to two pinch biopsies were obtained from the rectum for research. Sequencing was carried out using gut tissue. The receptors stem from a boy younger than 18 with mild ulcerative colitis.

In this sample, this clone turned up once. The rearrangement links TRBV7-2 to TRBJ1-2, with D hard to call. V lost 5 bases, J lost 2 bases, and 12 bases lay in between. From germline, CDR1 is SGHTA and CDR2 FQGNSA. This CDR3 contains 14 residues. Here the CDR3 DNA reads TGTGCCAGCAGCAGAGACCCGGGGAACTATGGCTACACCTTC. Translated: CASSRDPGNYGYTF.

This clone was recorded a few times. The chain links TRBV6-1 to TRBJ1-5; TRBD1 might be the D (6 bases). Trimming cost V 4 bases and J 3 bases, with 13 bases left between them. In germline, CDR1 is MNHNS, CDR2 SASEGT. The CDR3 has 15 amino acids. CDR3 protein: CASSVLQGNNQPQHF. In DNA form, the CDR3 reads TGTGCCAGCAGTGTATTACAGGGTAACAATCAGCCCCAGCATTTT.

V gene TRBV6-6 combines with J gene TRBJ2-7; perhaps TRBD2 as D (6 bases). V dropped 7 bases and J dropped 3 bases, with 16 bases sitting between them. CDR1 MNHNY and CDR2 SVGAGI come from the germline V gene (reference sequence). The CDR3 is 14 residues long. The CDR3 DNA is TGTGCCAGCATGGGGGGACTCCCGAGCTACGAGCAGTACTTC. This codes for CASMGGLPSYEQYF.

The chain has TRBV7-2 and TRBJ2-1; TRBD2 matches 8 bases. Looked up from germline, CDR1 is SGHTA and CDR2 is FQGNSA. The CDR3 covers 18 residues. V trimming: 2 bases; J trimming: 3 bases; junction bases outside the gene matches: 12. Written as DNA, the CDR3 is TGTGCCAGCAGCTTACTTTCCGAGGCGGGGGGATTCTACAATGAGCAGTTCTTC. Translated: CASSLLSEAGGFYNEQFF.

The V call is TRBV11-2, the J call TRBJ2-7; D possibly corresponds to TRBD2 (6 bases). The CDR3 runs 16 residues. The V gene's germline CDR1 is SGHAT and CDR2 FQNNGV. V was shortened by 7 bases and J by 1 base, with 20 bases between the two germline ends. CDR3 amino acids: CASTLFRAGRSYEQYF. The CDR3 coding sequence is TGTGCCAGCACCCTCTTCAGGGCTGGGAGGTCCTACGAGCAGTACTTC.

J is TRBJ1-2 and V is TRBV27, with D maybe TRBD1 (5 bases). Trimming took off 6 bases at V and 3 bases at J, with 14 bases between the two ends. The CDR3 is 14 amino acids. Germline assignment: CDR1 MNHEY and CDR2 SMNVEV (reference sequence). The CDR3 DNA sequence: TGTGCCAGCAGCCTTATCCGGGGGGACTATGGCTACACCTTC. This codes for CASSLIRGDYGYTF.

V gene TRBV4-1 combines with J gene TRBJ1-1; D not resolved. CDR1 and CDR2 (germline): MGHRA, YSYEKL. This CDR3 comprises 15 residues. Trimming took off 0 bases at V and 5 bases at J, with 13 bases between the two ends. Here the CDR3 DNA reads TGCGCCAGCAGCCAAGATAGGGCAGGTGAGACTGAAGCTTTCTTT. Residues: CASSQDRAGETEAFF.

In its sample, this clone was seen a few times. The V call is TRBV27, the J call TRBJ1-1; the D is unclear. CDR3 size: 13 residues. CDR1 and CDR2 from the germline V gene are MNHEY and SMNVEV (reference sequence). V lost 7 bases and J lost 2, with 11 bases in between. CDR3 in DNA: TGTGCCAGCACGTCGATGAAAAACACTGAAGCTTTCTTT. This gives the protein CASTSMKNTEAFF.

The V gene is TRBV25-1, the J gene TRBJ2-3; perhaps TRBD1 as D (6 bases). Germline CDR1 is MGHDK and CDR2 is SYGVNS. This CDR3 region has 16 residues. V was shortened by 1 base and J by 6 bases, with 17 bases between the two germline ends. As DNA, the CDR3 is TGTGCCAGCAGTGAATGGGATGGACAGCGAGGGGATACGCAGTATTTT. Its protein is CASSEWDGQRGDTQYF.

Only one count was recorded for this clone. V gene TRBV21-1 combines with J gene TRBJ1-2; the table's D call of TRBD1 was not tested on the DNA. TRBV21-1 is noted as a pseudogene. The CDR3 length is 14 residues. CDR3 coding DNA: TGTGCCAGCAGCAATCAGGGTGTAGGGGATGGCTACACCTTC. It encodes CASSNQGVGDGYTF.

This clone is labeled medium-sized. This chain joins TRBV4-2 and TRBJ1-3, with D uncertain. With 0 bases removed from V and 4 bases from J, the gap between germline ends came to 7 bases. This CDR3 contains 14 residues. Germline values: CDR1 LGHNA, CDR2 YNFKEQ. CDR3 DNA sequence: TGTGCCAGCAGCCAAGAAGGCAGGGGAAACACCATATATTTT. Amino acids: CASSQEGRGNTIYF.

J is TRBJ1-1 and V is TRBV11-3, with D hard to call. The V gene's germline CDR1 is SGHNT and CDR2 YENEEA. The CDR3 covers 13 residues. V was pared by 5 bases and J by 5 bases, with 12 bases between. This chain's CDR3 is CASSLPGETEAFF. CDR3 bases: TGTGCCAGCAGCCTTCCTGGGGAAACTGAAGCTTTCTTT.

The CDR3 DNA sequence: TGCAGCGTTGTTCCAGCGATGAGCTCTGGAAACACCATATATTTT. Translated, it gives CSVVPAMSSGNTIYF. The V call is TRBV29-1, the J call TRBJ1-3; no clear D. This CDR3 contains 15 residues. The V end lost 4 bases, the J end lost 0 bases, and 13 bases lay between the germline ends. Germline values: CDR1 SQVTM, CDR2 ANQGSEA.

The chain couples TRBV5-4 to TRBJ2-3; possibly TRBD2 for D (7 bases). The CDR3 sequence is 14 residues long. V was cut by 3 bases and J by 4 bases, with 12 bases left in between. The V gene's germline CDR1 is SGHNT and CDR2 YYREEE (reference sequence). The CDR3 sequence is CASSWQGRADTQYF. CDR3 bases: TGTGCCAGCAGCTGGCAGGGGAGGGCAGATACGCAGTATTTT.